The TCR beta chain described here comes from a study of T cells in women clearing cervical HPV infection. Study in general: Case blood was drawn when the lesion was first found; control blood after infection became undetectable.

Details on this clone: The sequence runs out 3 residues before the end of the CDR3; the remainder is reconstructed from the germline J gene.

V dropped 5 bases and J dropped 3 bases, with 4 bases sitting between them. The CDR3 totals 10 residues. Germline loops: CDR1 DFQATT, CDR2 SNEGSKA (reference sequence). Assay used: immunoSEQ multiplex PCR; TCRdb lists only in-frame clones, some missing. The sample's table shows about 41,000 clones. This rearrangement joins TRBV20-1 to TRBJ1-1, with no clear D. Specimen: blood buffy coat. The TCR sequence derives from a woman between 18 and 69 years old with a cervical HPV16 infection that either progressed to CIN3+ or cleared (not recorded which). Partial CDR3 DNA: TGCAGTGCTGGCTACACTGAA. Translation gives CSAGYTE. The whole CDR3 region reads CSAGYTEAFF.